This record looks at one TCR beta chain sequence and its context. With 6 bases clipped from V and 1 base from J, the junction kept 8 bases outside the gene matches. The CDR3 totals 15 residues. The germline CDR1 and CDR2 sequences are LNHDA and SQIVND (reference sequence). In the authors' methods: Quantification of nucleated cells was approximated via reference gene primer amplification. Profiling relied on immunoSEQ multiplex PCR, and the TCRdb table lists in-frame clones only, not all of them. The V and J calls and clone size come from that table; D and trimming were worked out from the DNA. Among a few hundred thousand clones, 85% to 90% were seen once, and the ten largest hold about 4.8%. The entry originates in a study of blood T cell repertoires in COVID-19. Turning to the study itself: Sites in the United States, Italy and Spain provided acute and convalescent COVID-19 samples. From T cells, B-cell-depleted T cells, or PBMCs came the material, which was cDNA or gDNA.

What was sequenced was peripheral blood. The chain combines TRBV19 with TRBJ1-2; TRBD1 matches 7 bases. This clonotype was obtained from a man aged 45-65 years with acute or convalescent COVID-19. CDR3 loop: CASRTLDRLNYGYTF. For the CDR3, the DNA is TGTGCCAGTAGGACACTGGACAGGCTTAACTATGGCTACACCTTC.